This T cell receptor (beta chain) was documented in a study of cytomegalovirus exposure and HLA in healthy donors. With 60 Vbeta and 13 Jbeta primers, the PCR was carried out. Generated by immunoSEQ multiplex PCR, the TCRdb table keeps only in-frame clones and is missing some. Of about 100,000 clones listed, roughly three quarters are singletons. This receptor was taken from a female donor in good health and CMV-seropositive. The specimen sequenced was PBMCs.

The CDR3 nucleotides are TGTGCCAGCAGCCAAGTTGGAGCGGACGAGCAGTACTTC. Translating it yields CASSQVGADEQYF. The chain has TRBV14 and TRBJ2-7, with D possibly matching TRBD2 (5 bases). The CDR3 consists of 13 residues. The germline V gene encodes CDR1 SGHDN and CDR2 FVKESK. V was shortened by 1 base and J by 5 bases, with 9 bases between the two germline ends. Variable domain in full (rest from reference TRBV14 and TRBJ2-7): EAGVTQFPSHSVIEKGQTVTLRCDPISGHDNLYWYRRVMGKEIKFLLHFVKESKQDESGMPNNRFLAERTGGTYSTLKVQPAELEDSGVYFCASSQVGADEQYFGPGTRLTVT.